The clone carrying this T cell receptor (beta chain) showed up just once. Its target is unknown. The data belong to a study of T cell responses to AZD1222 COVID-19 vaccine. General study findings and limits: Clonal diversity was possibly underestimated, and white British individuals and females predominated among donors.

Libraries were prepared by immunoSEQ multiplex PCR; TCRdb keeps only in-frame clonotypes and omits some of them. The table has 95,000 to 110,000 clones, roughly 89% seen once. Germline CDR1 MNHEY, CDR2 SVGEGT. The CDR3 runs 18 residues. J lost 5 bases, V lost 7 bases, and 12 bases had no gene match. The receptor was isolated from an adult in good health. Here the sequenced sample was peripheral blood, taken on day 0 of AZD1222 vaccination. The V and J genes are TRBV6-2 or TRBV6-3 and TRBJ2-3, with TRBD2 matching over 16 bases. The CDR3 spells CASNPVGTSGGARDTQYF. The CDR3 DNA is TGTGCCAGCAACCCGGTCGGGACTAGCGGGGGGGCGAGAGATACGCAGTATTTT.